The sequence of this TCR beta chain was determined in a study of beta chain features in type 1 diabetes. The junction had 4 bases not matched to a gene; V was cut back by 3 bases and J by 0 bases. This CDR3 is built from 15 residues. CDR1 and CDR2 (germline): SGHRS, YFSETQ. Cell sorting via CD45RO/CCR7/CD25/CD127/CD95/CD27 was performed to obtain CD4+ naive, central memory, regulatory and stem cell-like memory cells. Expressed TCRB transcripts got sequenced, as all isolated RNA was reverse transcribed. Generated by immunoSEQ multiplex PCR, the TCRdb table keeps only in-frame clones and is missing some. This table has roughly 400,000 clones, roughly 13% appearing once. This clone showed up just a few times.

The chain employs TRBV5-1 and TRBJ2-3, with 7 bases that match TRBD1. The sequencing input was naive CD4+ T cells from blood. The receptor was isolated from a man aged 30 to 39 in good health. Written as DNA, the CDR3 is TGCGCCAGCAGCTCGGACAGGTTCAGCACAGATACGCAGTATTTT. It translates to CASSSDRFSTDTQYF.